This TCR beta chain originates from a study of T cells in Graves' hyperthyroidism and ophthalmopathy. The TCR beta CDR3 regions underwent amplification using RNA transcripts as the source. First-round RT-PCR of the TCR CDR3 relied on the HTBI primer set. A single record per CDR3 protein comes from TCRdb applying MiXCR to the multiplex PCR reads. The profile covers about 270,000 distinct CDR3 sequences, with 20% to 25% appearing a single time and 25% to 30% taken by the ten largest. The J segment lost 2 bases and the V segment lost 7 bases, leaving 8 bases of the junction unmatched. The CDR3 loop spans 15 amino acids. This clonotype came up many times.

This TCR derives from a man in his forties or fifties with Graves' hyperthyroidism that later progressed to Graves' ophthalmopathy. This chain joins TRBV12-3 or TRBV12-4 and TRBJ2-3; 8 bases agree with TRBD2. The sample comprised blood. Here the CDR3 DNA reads TGTGCCAGCAACGAGGGACTAGGCCCCACAGATACGCAGTATTTT. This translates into CASNEGLGPTDTQYF.